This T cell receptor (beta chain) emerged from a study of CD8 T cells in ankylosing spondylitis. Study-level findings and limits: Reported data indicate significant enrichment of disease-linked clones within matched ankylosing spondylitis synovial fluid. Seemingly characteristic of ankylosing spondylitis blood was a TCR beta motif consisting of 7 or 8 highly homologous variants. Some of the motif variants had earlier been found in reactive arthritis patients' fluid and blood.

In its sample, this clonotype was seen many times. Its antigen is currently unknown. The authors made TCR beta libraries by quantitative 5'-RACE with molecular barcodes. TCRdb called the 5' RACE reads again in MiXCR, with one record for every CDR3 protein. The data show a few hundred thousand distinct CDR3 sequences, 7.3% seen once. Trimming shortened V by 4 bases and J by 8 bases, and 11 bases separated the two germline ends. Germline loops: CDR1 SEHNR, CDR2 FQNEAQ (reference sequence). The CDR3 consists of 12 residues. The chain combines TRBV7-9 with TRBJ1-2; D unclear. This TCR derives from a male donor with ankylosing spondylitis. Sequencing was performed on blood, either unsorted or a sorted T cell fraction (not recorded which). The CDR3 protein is CASSSLAVGYTF. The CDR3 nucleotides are TGTGCCAGCAGCTCCCTCGCGGTCGGCTACACCTTC.